The 15 T cell receptor beta chains reported below all come from one sample, sequenced in a study of T cells expressing NK-cell markers. TCRdb re-called the 5' RACE reads and gives one entry per CDR3 protein, without DNA. The table for this sample gives roughly 300,000 distinct CDR3 sequences. Sequencing input: blood T cells: a sorted CD56 or NKG2C T cell subset, CD4+ or CD8+ T cells, or bulk PBMC T cells (not recorded which). These TCRs come from a woman between 18 and 70 years old in good health.

CDR3 loop: CASIPGGQRIGYTF. The rearrangement joins TRBV25-1 to TRBJ1-2; TCRdb's D call, TRBD1, is unchecked because there is no DNA. The CDR3 runs to 14 residues. The germline gives CDR1 MGHDK, CDR2 SYGVNS.

The chain is built from TRBV12-3 or TRBV12-4 and TRBJ2-5; absent DNA, TCRdb's TRBD1 call cannot be checked. The CDR3 runs to 14 residues. The CDR3 spells CASSQTGKRETQYF.

The chain is built from TRBV7-9 and TRBJ1-2; the TRBD1 assignment by TCRdb is unverifiable without DNA. CDR1 is SEHNR, CDR2 FQNEAQ, per germline (reference sequence). The CDR3 totals 16 residues. This CDR3 is CASSHTGQGRNYGYTF.

V and J are TRBV6-1 and TRBJ2-7; TCRdb designates TRBD2, a call that cannot be tested without DNA. Germline V gene data show CDR1 as MNHNS and CDR2 as SASEGT. The CDR3 extends over 13 amino acids. The CDR3 sequence: CASMGEGRHEQYF.

The V call is TRBV2, the J call TRBJ1-5; TCRdb proposes TRBD1, but this gene call is untestable without DNA. The CDR3 totals 15 residues. Per the germline V gene, CDR1 is SNHLY and CDR2 is FYNNEI. CDR3 region: CASSVDGGENQPQHF.

The rearrangement uses TRBV5-1 and TRBJ2-5; TCRdb reports TRBD2, a call that lacks DNA to check it against. Germline V gives CDR1 SGHRS, CDR2 YFSETQ. This CDR3 has 15 residues. This CDR3 is CASSMTSGAGETQYF.

The rearrangement uses TRBV25-1 and TRBJ2-5; TCRdb picks TRBD1, but there is no DNA to check that call. This CDR3 is 15 amino acids long. The V gene's germline CDR1 is MGHDK and CDR2 SYGVNS. This chain's CDR3 is CASSEYTGGGETQYF. The entire variable domain, with the rest obtained from reference TRBV25-1 and TRBJ2-5, is as follows: EADIYQTPRYLVIGTGKKITLECSQTMGHDKMYWYQQDPGMELHLIHYSYGVNSTEKGDLSSESTVSRIRTEHFPLTLESARPSHTSQYLCASSEYTGGGETQYFGPGTRLLVL.

This chain connects TRBV5-1 to TRBJ2-3; as DNA is missing, the TRBD1 call by TCRdb cannot be tested. Germline assignment: CDR1 SGHRS and CDR2 YFSETQ. This CDR3 has 16 residues. CDR3 sequence: CASSLAVTGGTDTQYF.

The chain couples TRBV19 to TRBJ2-3; the TRBD2 assignment by TCRdb is unverifiable without DNA. Germline V gene data show CDR1 as LNHDA and CDR2 as SQIVND (reference sequence). This CDR3 spans 14 amino acids. This CDR3 reads CASSREPSTDTQYF.

The chain is built from TRBV20-1 and TRBJ1-3; TCRdb picks TRBD1, but there is no DNA to check that call. Germline CDR1 and CDR2: DFQATT and SNEGSKA (reference sequence). There are 13 residues in the CDR3. The CDR3 reads CSARGGSGNTIYF.

This rearrangement joins TRBV12-3 or TRBV12-4 to TRBJ2-3; TCRdb indicates TRBD1, and absent DNA this call remains unverified. The length of the CDR3 is 14 residues. CDR3: CASSLGGSADTQYF.

The gene calls are TRBV9 and TRBJ2-1; TCRdb indicates TRBD2, and absent DNA this call remains unverified. This CDR3 region has 16 residues. Germline CDR1 SGDLS, CDR2 YYNGEE. The CDR3 spells CASSPELAGGDNEQFF.

This chain uses TRBV5-1 with TRBJ1-1; TCRdb calls TRBD1, which cannot be checked without DNA. The CDR3 consists of 14 residues. CDR1 and CDR2 (germline): SGHRS, YFSETQ. Here the CDR3 reads CASSIGALGTEAFF. Based on the CDR3 plus reference TRBV5-1 and TRBJ1-1, the full variable domain is KAGVTQTPRYLIKTRGQQVTLSCSPISGHRSVSWYQQTPGQGLQFLFEYFSETQRNKGNFPGRFSGRQFSNSRSEMNVSTLELGDSALYLCASSIGALGTEAFFGQGTRLTVV.

The rearrangement links TRBV4-2 to TRBJ2-2. The CDR3 covers 13 residues. In germline, CDR1 is LGHNA, CDR2 YNFKEQ. The CDR3 loop reads CASSQDLAGELFF.

V and J are TRBV27 and TRBJ2-1; TCRdb calls TRBD2, which cannot be checked without DNA. This CDR3 region has 15 residues. Germline assignment: CDR1 MNHEY and CDR2 SMNVEV (reference sequence). This CDR3 is CASSKGTSGSIEQFF.